This passage covers 9 T cell receptor beta chains from one sample sequenced in a study of shared clonotypes between healthy human individuals. The data were produced by immunoSEQ multiplex PCR, yet TCRdb's version contains in-frame clones alone and is incomplete. The repertoire holds approximately 2.5 million clones, with around nine tenths as singletons. Sequenced material: naive CD4+ T cells sorted from blood. Subset described: CD45RA+ positively selected. These receptors originate from a man younger than 35 in good health.

The chain links TRBV18 to TRBJ1-4; D perhaps matches TRBD1 (6 bases). Germline CDR1 and CDR2: KGHSH and LQKENI. This CDR3 spans 15 amino acids. Trimming removed 3 bases from V and 4 bases from J, with 12 bases in between. In DNA, the CDR3 is TGTGCCAGCTCACCTTTGGACAGCCTTAATGAAAAACTGTTTTTT. It encodes CASSPLDSLNEKLFF. The complete variable domain, with remaining parts taken from reference TRBV18 and TRBJ1-4, reads NAGVMQNPRHLVRRRGQEARLRCSPMKGHSHVYWYRQLPEEGLKFMVYLQKENIIDESGMPKERFSAEFPKEGPSILRIQQVVRGDSAAYFCASSPLDSLNEKLFFGSGTQLSVL.

The rearrangement links TRBV7-2 to TRBJ2-7; D may be TRBD1 (5 bases). V dropped 1 base and J dropped 4 bases, with 14 bases sitting between them. The germline gives CDR1 SGHTA, CDR2 FQGNSA. CDR3 length: 15 amino acids. The DNA for the CDR3 is TGTGCCAGCAGCTTAGATCAGGGATTAGGATACGAGCAGTACTTC. As protein: CASSLDQGLGYEQYF.

The V and J genes are TRBV10-1 and TRBJ1-5; maybe TRBD1 (5 bases). Trimming pared 8 bases from V and 0 bases from J, leaving 20 bases between. CDR3 length equals 17 residues. Germline V gives CDR1 WNHNN, CDR2 SYGVQD (reference sequence). The chain's CDR3 is CASVTGPRPYSNQPQHF. CDR3 in DNA: TGCGCCAGCGTGACGGGGCCCAGGCCTTATAGCAATCAGCCCCAGCATTTT.

The gene calls are TRBV19 and TRBJ1-5; unclear D gene. V was cut by 1 base and J by 4 bases, with 11 bases left in between. Germline V gene lookup returns CDR1 LNHDA and CDR2 SQIVND (reference sequence). This CDR3 comprises 15 residues. CDR3 sequence: CASSIGVAVNQPQHF. The CDR3 nucleotides are TGTGCCAGTAGTATAGGAGTGGCCGTAAATCAGCCCCAGCATTTT.

The V call is TRBV9, the J call TRBJ1-3, with 8 bases aligning to TRBD1. The V gene's germline CDR1 is SGDLS and CDR2 YYNGEE. Losses at the gene ends were 3 bases for V and 5 bases for J; bases not matched to a gene: 10. The CDR3 contains 16 residues. CDR3: CASSAPDRARRNTIYF. The DNA of the CDR3 is TGTGCCAGCAGCGCCCCGGACAGGGCGCGGAGAAACACCATATATTTT.

The chain employs TRBV19 and TRBJ1-4, with D perhaps matching TRBD1 (5 bases). The germline CDR1 and CDR2 sequences are LNHDA and SQIVND (reference sequence). The CDR3 contains 14 residues. Trimming pared 3 bases from V and 8 bases from J, leaving 13 bases between. The CDR3 protein is CASSMRDVGEKLFF. The CDR3 nucleotides read TGTGCCAGTAGTATGAGGGACGTTGGGGAAAAACTGTTTTTT. Full variable domain (outside the CDR3, taken from reference TRBV19 and TRBJ1-4): DGGITQSPKYLFRKEGQNVTLSCEQNLNHDAMYWYRQDPGQGLRLIYYSQIVNDFQKGDIAEGYSVSREKKESFPLTVTSAQKNPTAFYLCASSMRDVGEKLFFGSGTQLSVL.

The chain recombines TRBV6-1 with TRBJ2-2; TRBD1 is a possible D gene (5 bases). CDR1 and CDR2 from the germline V gene are MNHNS and SASEGT. The CDR3 runs 19 residues. V lost 3 bases, J lost 1 base, and 21 bases lay in between. The CDR3: CASSEPIRQLLLNTGELFF. The CDR3 coding sequence is TGTGCCAGCAGTGAGCCAATCCGACAGCTCCTATTGAACACCGGGGAGCTGTTTTTT.

The chain has TRBV10-3 and TRBJ1-6; the D gene is possibly TRBD1 (5 bases). The CDR3 loop spans 15 amino acids. With 5 bases removed from V and 7 bases from J, the gap between germline ends came to 15 bases. Germline values: CDR1 ENHRY, CDR2 SYGVKD. CDR3 DNA sequence: TGTGCCATCAGTCCGGCCGGGACCTCCAATTCACCCCTCCACTTT. Translated, it gives CAISPAGTSNSPLHF.

The V and J genes are TRBV10-2 and TRBJ1-1; TRBD1 is a possible D gene (6 bases). The CDR3 totals 12 residues. The ends were cut back, 6 bases at V and 7 bases at J, with 12 bases in the middle. The germline V gene has CDR1 WSHSY and CDR2 SAAADI. CDR3 residues: CASSLQGGEAFF. Here the CDR3 DNA reads TGCGCCAGCAGCCTACAGGGCGGTGAAGCTTTCTTT.